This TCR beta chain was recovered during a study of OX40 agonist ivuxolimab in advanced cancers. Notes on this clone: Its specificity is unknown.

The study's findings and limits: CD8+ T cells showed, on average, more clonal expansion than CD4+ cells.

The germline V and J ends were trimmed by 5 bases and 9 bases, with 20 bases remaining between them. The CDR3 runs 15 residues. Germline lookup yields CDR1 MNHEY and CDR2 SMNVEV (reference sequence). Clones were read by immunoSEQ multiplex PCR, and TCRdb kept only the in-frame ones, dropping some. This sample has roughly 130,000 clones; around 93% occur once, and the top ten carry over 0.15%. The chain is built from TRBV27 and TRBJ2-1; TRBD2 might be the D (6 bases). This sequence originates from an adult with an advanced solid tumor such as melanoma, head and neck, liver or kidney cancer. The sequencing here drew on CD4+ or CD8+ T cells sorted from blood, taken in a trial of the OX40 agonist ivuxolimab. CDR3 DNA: TGTGCCAGCAGTGTAAAGACTAGATCTGGCGGTGAGCAGTTCTTC. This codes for CASSVKTRSGGEQFF.